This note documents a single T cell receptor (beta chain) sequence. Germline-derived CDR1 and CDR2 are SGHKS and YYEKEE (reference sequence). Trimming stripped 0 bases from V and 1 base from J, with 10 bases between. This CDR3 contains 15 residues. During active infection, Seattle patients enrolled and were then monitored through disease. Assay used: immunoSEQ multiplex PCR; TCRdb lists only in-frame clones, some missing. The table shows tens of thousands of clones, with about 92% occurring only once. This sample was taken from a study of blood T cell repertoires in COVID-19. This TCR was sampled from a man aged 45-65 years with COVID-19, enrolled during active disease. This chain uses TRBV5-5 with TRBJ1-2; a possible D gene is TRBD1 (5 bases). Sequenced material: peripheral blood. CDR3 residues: CASSLAGIGNYGYTF. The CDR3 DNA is TGTGCCAGCAGCTTGGCAGGGATTGGTAACTATGGCTACACCTTC.